This T cell receptor (beta chain) is from a study of identical twins. Germline-derived CDR1 and CDR2 are LGHDT and YNNKEL (reference sequence). V dropped 4 bases and J dropped 2 bases, with 15 bases sitting between them. This CDR3 region has 15 residues. Each CDR3 protein is one row after TCRdb ran MiXCR on the 5' RACE reads. The data contain around 340,000 distinct CDR3 sequences, roughly an eighth of them singletons. This sample was also put to use in a study of yellow fever vaccine responses in identical twins.

J is TRBJ2-7 and V is TRBV3-1; D is possibly TRBD1 (5 bases). This receptor was identified in a woman aged 18-29 years in good health. The source material was CD8+ T cells sorted from blood. The CDR3 spells CASSPRAGLPYEQYF. CDR3 coding DNA: TGTGCCAGCAGCCCCAGGGCCGGTCTCCCCTACGAGCAGTACTTC.